This T cell receptor (beta chain) was recovered during a study of Ad26.COV2.S vaccination and SARS-CoV-2 variants. The CDR3 is 17 amino acids. Trimming cost V 1 base and J 0 bases, with 15 bases left between them. CDR1 is LGHNA, CDR2 YNFKEQ, per germline. Noted treatment: roughly 19 received Ad26.COV2.S at low or high dose, single or two shots; several received placebo; per-sample allocation not given. The samples date from day 63 after the first vaccine or placebo injection. Libraries were prepared by immunoSEQ multiplex PCR; TCRdb keeps only in-frame clonotypes and omits some of them. The data hold around 450,000 clones, with roughly nine tenths observed a single time.

The specimen comprised peripheral blood, sampled in a trial of Ad26.COV2.S vaccine versus placebo. The clonotype originates from a person aged 18 to 59 who received the Ad26.COV2.S COVID-19 vaccine or a placebo. The rearrangement uses TRBV4-2 and TRBJ1-2; D is undetermined. This chain's CDR3 is CASSQVLGSASNYGYTF. CDR3 DNA sequence: TGTGCCAGCAGCCAAGTTTTGGGGTCCGCGTCTAACTATGGCTACACCTTC.